A selection of T cell receptor beta chains follows, all from one sample in a study of shared clonotypes between healthy human individuals. The method was immunoSEQ multiplex PCR; TCRdb's version includes in-frame clones alone and lacks a portion of them. The sample lists some 120,000 clones; about 70% were seen once. Sequenced: memory CD8+ T cells sorted from blood. The receptor set was obtained from a woman younger than 45 in good health. CDR3s include the opening cysteine and the closing phenylalanine or tryptophan.

CDR3aa,j_gene,v_gene
CASSHLGGVGELFF,TRBJ2-2,TRBV4-1
CASSTGQGRANYGYTF,TRBJ1-2,TRBV6-6
CASSGIYTEAFF,TRBJ1-1,TRBV5-6
CASSGNYGYTF,TRBJ1-2,TRBV2
CASRTGLSDIQYF,TRBJ2-4,TRBV6-1
CASSSWLAGAVDTQYF,TRBJ2-3,TRBV11-2
CASSLYRGQNIQYF,TRBJ2-4,TRBV5-4
CSVTGDGANVLTF,TRBJ2-6,TRBV29-1
CASRGRVLGAFF,TRBJ1-1,TRBV7-9
CASSLSRAYNEQFF,TRBJ2-1,TRBV19
CASSLYGTSASYEQYF,TRBJ2-7,TRBV27
CASSKQGNADTQYF,TRBJ2-3,TRBV2
CASSVSRTSGYNEQFF,TRBJ2-1,TRBV28
CAWSAGGSQETQYF,TRBJ2-5,TRBV30
CASSSQAGTPYEQYF,TRBJ2-7,TRBV4-2
CASSLDRDAGYTF,TRBJ1-2,TRBV5-4
CASSPRYTTRTDTQYF,TRBJ2-3,TRBV5-1
CASSSGDSQKDNQPQHF,TRBJ1-5,TRBV21-1
CASSLGGASDTQYF,TRBJ2-3,TRBV9
CASSFQVAYEQYF,TRBJ2-7,TRBV27
CASSVRGAANTGELFF,TRBJ2-2,TRBV9
CASSRQGLWGEAFF,TRBJ1-1,TRBV6-5
CATNQGYGPQHF,TRBJ1-5,TRBV15
CASSLALAGGDNEQFF,TRBJ2-1,TRBV7-7
CATRLDTGYGYTF,TRBJ1-2,TRBV28
CASSQADRNNEQFF,TRBJ2-1,TRBV4-1
CASSRLEGARETQYF,TRBJ2-5,TRBV19
CAIQDRPSGNTIYF,TRBJ1-3,TRBV10-3